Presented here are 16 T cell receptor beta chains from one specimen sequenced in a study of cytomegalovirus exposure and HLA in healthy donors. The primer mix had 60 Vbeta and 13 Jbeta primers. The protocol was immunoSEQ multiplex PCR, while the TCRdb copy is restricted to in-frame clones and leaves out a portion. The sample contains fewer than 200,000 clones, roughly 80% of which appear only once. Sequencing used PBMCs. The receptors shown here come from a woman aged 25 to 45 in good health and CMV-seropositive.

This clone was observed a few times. In DNA, the CDR3 is TGTGCCAGCAGCTGGAACCAGGTGGAGACCCAGTACTTC. It yields the protein CASSWNQVETQYF. This chain uses TRBV5-4 with TRBJ2-5, with D uncertain. V lost 3 bases and J 5 bases, leaving 11 bases between the germline ends. The CDR3 spans 13 residues. CDR1 is SGHNT and CDR2 is YYREEE in the germline V gene (reference sequence). The whole variable domain, remainder taken from reference TRBV5-4 and TRBJ2-5, is ETGVTQSPTHLIKTRGQQVTLRCSSQSGHNTVSWYQQALGQGPQFIFQYYREEENGRGNFPPRFSGLQFPNYSSELNVNALELDDSALYLCASSWNQVETQYFGPGTRLLVL.

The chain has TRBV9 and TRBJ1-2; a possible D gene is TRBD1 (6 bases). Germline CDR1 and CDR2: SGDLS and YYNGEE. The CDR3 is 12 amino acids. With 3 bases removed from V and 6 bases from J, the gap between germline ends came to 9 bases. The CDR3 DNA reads TGTGCCAGCAGCGGAGGGGGGGATGGCTACACCTTC. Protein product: CASSGGGDGYTF.

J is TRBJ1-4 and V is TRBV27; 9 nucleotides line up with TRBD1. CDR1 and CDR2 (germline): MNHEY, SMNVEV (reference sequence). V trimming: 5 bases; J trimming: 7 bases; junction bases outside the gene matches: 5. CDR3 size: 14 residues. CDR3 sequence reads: CASSPRQGGEKLFF. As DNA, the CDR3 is TGTGCCAGCAGTCCTCGACAGGGGGGTGAAAAACTGTTTTTT.

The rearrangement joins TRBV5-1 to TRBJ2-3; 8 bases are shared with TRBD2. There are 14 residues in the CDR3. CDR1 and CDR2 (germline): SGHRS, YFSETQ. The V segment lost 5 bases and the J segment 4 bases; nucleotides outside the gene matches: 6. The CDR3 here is CASSRAGGADTQYF. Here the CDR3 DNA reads TGCGCCAGCAGTCGGGCCGGGGGGGCAGATACGCAGTATTTT.

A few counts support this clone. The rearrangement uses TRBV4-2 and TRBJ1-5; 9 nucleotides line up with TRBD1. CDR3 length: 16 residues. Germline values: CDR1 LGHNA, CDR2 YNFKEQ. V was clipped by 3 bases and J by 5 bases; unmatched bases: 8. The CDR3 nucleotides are TGTGCCAGCAGCCAGGAAATTGGGACAGGGCATCAGCCCCAGCATTTT. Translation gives CASSQEIGTGHQPQHF.

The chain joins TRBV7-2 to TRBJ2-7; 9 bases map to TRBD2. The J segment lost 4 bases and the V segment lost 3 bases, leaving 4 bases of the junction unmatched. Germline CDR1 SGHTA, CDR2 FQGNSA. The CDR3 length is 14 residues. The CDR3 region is CASSLRGGGYEQYF. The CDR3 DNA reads TGTGCCAGCAGCTTGCGGGGGGGCGGTTACGAGCAGTACTTC.

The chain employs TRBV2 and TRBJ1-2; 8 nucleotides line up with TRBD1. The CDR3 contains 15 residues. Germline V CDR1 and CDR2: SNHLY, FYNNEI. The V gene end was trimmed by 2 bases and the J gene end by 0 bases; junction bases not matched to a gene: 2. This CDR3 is CASSETGGANYGYTF. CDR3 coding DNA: TGTGCCAGCAGTGAAACAGGGGGAGCTAACTATGGCTACACCTTC.

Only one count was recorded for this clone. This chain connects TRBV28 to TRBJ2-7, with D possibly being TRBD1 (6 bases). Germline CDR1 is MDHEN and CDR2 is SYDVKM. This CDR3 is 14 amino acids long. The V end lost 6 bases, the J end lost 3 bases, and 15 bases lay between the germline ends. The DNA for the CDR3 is TGTGCCAGCAGCCCCCCGACAGGAATCTACGAGCAGTACTTC. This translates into CASSPPTGIYEQYF.

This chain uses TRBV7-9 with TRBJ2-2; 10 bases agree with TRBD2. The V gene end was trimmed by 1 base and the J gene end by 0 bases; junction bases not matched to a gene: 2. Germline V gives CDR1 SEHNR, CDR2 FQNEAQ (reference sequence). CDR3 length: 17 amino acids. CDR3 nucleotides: TGTGCCAGCAGCTTAGGTAGCGGGGGGACGAACACCGGGGAGCTGTTTTTT. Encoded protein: CASSLGSGGTNTGELFF.

As DNA, the CDR3 is TGTGCCAGCAGGGACACCGCTGAAAAACTGTTTTTT. Its translation is CASRDTAEKLFF. The J gene is TRBJ1-4, the V gene TRBV2, with D perhaps matching TRBD1 (5 bases). In germline, CDR1 is SNHLY, CDR2 FYNNEI. The CDR3 covers 12 residues. V gave up 6 bases and J gave up 7 bases, with 9 bases separating them.

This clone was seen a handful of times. CDR3 coding DNA: TGCGCCAGCAGCCTAGGGACTAATACGCAGTATTTT. Its translation is CASSLGTNTQYF. J is TRBJ2-3 and V is TRBV5-1; 7 bases fit TRBD2. V lost 4 bases and J lost 7; bases outside the gene matches: 3. This CDR3 region has 12 residues. Germline V gene data show CDR1 as SGHRS and CDR2 as YFSETQ.

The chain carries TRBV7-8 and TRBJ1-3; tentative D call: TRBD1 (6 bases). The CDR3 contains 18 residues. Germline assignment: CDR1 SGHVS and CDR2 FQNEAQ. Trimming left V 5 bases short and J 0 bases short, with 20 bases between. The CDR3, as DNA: TGTGCCAGCAGCCCAGGCCCCCGGGACACGAGCTCTGGAAACACCATATATTTT. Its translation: CASSPGPRDTSSGNTIYF.

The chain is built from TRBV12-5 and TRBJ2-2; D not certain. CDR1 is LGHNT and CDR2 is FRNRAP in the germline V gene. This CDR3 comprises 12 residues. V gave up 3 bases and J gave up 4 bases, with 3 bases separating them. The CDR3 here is CASGFSTGELFF. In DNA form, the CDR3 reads TGTGCTAGTGGTTTTAGCACCGGGGAGCTGTTTTTT.

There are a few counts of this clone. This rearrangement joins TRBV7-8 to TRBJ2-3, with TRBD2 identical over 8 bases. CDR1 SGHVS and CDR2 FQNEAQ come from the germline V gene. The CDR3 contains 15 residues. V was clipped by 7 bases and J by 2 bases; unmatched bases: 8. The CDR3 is CASTLWGLVTDTQYF. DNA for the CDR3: TGTGCCAGCACCCTATGGGGACTAGTCACAGATACGCAGTATTTT.

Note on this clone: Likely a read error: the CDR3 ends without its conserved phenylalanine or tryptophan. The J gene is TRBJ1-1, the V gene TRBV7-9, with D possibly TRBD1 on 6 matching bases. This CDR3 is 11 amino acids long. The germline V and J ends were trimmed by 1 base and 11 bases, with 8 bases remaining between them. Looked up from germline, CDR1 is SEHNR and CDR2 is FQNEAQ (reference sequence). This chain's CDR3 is CASSLGDTAFL. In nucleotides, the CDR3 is TGTGCCAGCAGCTTAGGGGACACCGCTTTCCTT.

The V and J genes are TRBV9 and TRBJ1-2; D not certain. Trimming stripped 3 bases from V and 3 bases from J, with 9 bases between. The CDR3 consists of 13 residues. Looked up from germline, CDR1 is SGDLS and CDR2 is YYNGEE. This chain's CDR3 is CASSADTDYGYTF. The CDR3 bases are TGTGCCAGCAGCGCAGACACCGACTATGGCTACACCTTC. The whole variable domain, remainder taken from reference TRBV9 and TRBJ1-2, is DSGVTQTPKHLITATGQRVTLRCSPRSGDLSVYWYQQSLDQGLQFLIQYYNGEERAKGNILERFSAQQFPDLHSELNLSSLELGDSALYFCASSADTDYGYTFGSGTRLTVV.